Detailed here is one T cell receptor beta chain. No antigen is known for it. Other nucleotide sequences from this sample produce the same CDR3. V lost 1 base and J lost 6; bases outside the gene matches: 12. This CDR3 is 16 amino acids long. Germline V gene sequence: CDR1 SGHTA, CDR2 FQGNSA. The data derive from a study of CD4 T cell repertoires in COVID-19. In the study overall: Other coronavirus spike proteins restimulated relabeled CFSE-low cells expanded with IL-2 for over 8 days.

This table comes from immunoSEQ multiplex PCR, and its TCRdb copy is limited to in-frame clones, with some not included. The repertoire holds approximately 79,000 clones, with about 80% as singletons. Study observations and caveats: Sharing of several most expanded SARS-CoV-2-reactive clonotypes across memory subsets suggested intraclonal diversification.

The J gene is TRBJ2-7, the V gene TRBV7-2; 7 bases are a match to TRBD1. The TCR comes from a human donor who had COVID-19. The source material was CD4+ T cells from peripheral blood, sampled after recovery from COVID-19. The CDR3 DNA follows: TGTGCCAGCAGCTTAGTTGCAGGTCGACAGGGCGGCGAGCAGTACTTC. Translation gives CASSLVAGRQGGEQYF. The full variable domain, with the rest looked up from reference TRBV7-2 and TRBJ2-7, is GAGVSQSPSNKVTEKGKDVELRCDPISGHTALYWYRQSLGQGLEFLIYFQGNSAPDKSGLPSDRFSAERTGGSVSTLTIQRTQQEDSAVYLCASSLVAGRQGGEQYFGPGTRLTVT.